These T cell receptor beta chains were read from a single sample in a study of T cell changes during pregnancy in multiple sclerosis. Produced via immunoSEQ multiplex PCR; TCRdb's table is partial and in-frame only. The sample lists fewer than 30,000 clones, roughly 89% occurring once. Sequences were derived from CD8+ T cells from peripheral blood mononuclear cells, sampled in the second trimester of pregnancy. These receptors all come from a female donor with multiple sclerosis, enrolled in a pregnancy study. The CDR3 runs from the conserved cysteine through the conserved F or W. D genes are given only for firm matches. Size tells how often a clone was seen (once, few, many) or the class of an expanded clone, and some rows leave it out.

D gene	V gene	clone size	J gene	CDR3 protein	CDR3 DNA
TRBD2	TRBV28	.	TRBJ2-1	CASSWTSGIGDEQFF	TGTGCCAGCAGTTGGACTAGCGGGATCGGAGATGAGCAGTTCTTC
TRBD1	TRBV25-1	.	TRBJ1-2	CASSEETGAVFGYTF	TGTGCCAGCAGTGAAGAAACAGGGGCGGTTTTTGGCTACACCTTC
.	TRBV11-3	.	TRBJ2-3	CASSGGNTDTQYF	TGTGCCAGCAGCGGGGGGAACACAGATACGCAGTATTTT
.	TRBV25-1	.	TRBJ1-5	CASSDHIAKHF	TGTGCCAGCAGTGACCATATAGCAAAGCATTTT
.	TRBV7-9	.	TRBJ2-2	CASRAVGAGVFTGELFF	TGTGCCAGCAGAGCCGTGGGGGCAGGGGTCTTCACCGGGGAGCTGTTTTTT
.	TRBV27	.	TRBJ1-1	CASTDFLSEAFF	TGTGCCAGCACCGACTTTTTATCTGAAGCTTTCTTT
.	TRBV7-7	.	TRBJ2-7	CASSLAHRYYEQYF	TGTGCTAGCAGCTTAGCGCACAGGTACTACGAGCAGTACTTC
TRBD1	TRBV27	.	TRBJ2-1	CASTSVGAQGVSYNEQFF	TGTGCCAGCACCTCGGTTGGGGCACAGGGGGTATCCTACAATGAGCAGTTCTTC
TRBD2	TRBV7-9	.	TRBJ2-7	CASSSPARLAGVENEQYF	TGTGCCAGCAGCTCCCCTGCCAGACTAGCGGGAGTGGAAAACGAGCAGTACTTC
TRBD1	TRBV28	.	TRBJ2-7	CASSFSGQGFYEQYF	TGTGCCAGCAGTTTTTCGGGACAGGGATTCTACGAGCAGTACTTC
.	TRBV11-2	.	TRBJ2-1	CASSLAPPTGMDEQFF	TGTGCCAGCAGCTTAGCCCCGCCTACAGGGATGGATGAGCAGTTCTTC
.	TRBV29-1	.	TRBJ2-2	CSVEDMEGTNTGELFF	TGCAGCGTTGAAGATATGGAGGGGACGAACACCGGGGAGCTGTTTTTT
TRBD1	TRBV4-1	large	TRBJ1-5	CASSQGGTGRDQPQHF	TGCGCCAGCAGCCAAGGCGGGACAGGTAGGGATCAGCCCCAGCATTTT
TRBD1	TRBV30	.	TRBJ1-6	CAWDRDSNSPLHF	TGTGCCTGGGACCGGGACAGTAATTCACCCCTCCACTTT
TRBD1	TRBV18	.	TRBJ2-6	CASPTTGGVSGANVLTF	TGTGCCAGCCCGACGACAGGGGGTGTCTCTGGGGCCAACGTCCTGACTTTC
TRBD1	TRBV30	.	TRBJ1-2	CAWSKSQGAARGYTF	TGTGCCTGGAGTAAATCCCAGGGGGCGGCTCGTGGCTACACCTTC
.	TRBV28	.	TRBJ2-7	CASSPSTLGVNEQYF	TGTGCCAGCAGTCCATCTACTCTAGGGGTTAACGAGCAGTACTTC
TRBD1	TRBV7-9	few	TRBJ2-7	CASSHPGDRGREQYF	TGTGCCAGCAGCCATCCCGGGGACAGGGGACGCGAGCAGTACTTC
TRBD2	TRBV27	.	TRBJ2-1	CASRPGGIGYNEQFF	TGTGCCAGCAGACCCGGGGGGATCGGTTACAATGAGCAGTTCTTC
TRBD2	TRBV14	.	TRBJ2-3	CASSLAGTSRPDTQYF	TGTGCCAGCAGCCTTGCCGGGACTAGCCGCCCAGATACGCAGTATTTT
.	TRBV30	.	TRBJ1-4	CAWNPGGMGEKLFF	TGTGCCTGGAACCCGGGAGGTATGGGGGAAAAACTGTTTTTT
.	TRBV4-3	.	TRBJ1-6	CASSPGRQILSPLHF	TGCGCCAGCAGCCCAGGACGACAGATCCTTTCACCCCTCCACTTT
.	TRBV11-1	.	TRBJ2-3	CASAFTATQYF	TGTGCCAGCGCTTTTACAGCTACGCAGTATTTT
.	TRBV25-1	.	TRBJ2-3	CASSETKSSTTDTQYF	TGTGCCAGCAGTGAAACGAAGTCCTCAACTACAGATACGCAGTATTTT
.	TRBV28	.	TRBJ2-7	CASSSRLMGEYYEQYF	TGTGCCAGCAGTTCACGATTAATGGGAGAGTACTACGAGCAGTACTTC
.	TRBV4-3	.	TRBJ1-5	CASSQDRGSNQPQHF	TGCGCCAGCAGCCAAGATCGCGGAAGCAATCAGCCCCAGCATTTT
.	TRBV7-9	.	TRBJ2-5	CASNAGPDVETQYF	TGTGCCAGCAACGCGGGTCCTGACGTGGAGACCCAGTACTTC
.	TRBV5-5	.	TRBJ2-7	CASSLKGVYEQYF	TGTGCCAGCAGCTTAAAGGGGGTCTACGAGCAGTACTTC
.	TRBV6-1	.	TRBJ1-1	CASSDFTQLVAFF	TGTGCCAGCAGTGATTTTACCCAGCTAGTTGCTTTCTTT
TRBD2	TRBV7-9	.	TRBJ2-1	CASSLQPTAGLAGLNEQFF	TGTGCCAGCAGCTTACAGCCCACGGCCGGACTAGCGGGCCTCAATGAGCAGTTCTTC
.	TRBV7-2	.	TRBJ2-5	CASSFRWYQETQYF	TGTGCCAGCAGCTTTAGATGGTACCAAGAGACCCAGTACTTC
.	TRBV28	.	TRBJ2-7	CASSFGLDYEQYF	TGTGCCAGCAGTTTCGGACTCGACTACGAGCAGTACTTC
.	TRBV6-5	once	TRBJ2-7	CASSYSNPVDEQYF	TGTGCCAGCAGTTACTCGAACCCGGTCGACGAGCAGTACTTC
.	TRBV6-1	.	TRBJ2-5	CASSLITRNQETQYF	TGTGCCAGCAGTCTTATTACTCGAAACCAAGAGACCCAGTACTTC
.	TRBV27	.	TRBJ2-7	CASSPLQDSSYEQYF	TGTGCCAGCAGCCCCCTACAGGACAGCTCCTACGAGCAGTACTTC
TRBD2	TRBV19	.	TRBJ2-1	CASSPASGKFSYNEQFF	TGTGCCAGTAGTCCCGCTAGCGGGAAGTTCTCCTACAATGAGCAGTTCTTC
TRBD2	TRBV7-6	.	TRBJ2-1	CASSLGLAAREQFF	TGTGCCAGCAGCTTAGGCCTAGCGGCCCGTGAGCAGTTCTTC
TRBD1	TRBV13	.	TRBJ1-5	CASSLGGQNSNQPQHF	TGTGCCAGCAGCTTAGGGGGACAGAATAGCAATCAGCCCCAGCATTTT
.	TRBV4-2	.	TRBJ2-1	CASSQDFPNEQFF	TGTGCCAGCAGCCAAGATTTCCCGAATGAGCAGTTCTTC
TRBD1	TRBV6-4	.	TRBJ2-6	CASSDTGGAGANVLTF	TGTGCCAGCAGTGACACAGGGGGCGCTGGGGCCAACGTCCTGACTTTC
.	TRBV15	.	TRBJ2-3	CATSRVRTDTQYF	TGTGCCACCAGCAGAGTGAGGACAGATACGCAGTATTTT